This is a list of T cell receptor beta chains from one sample in a study of T cell responses to AZD1222 COVID-19 vaccine. Assay used: immunoSEQ multiplex PCR; TCRdb lists only in-frame clones, some missing. The sample has approximately 70,000 clones; 82% are singletons. The material sequenced was peripheral blood, taken on day 0 of AZD1222 vaccination. Receptor source: an adult in good health. The CDR3 runs from the conserved cysteine through the conserved F or W. D genes are given only for firm matches. The size entry is marked missing in some rows and otherwise reads once, few, many or a size class.

clone_size	v_call	cdr3_length	d_call	j_call	cdr3_aa	cdr3_nt
.	TRBV12-3/TRBV12-4	13	.	TRBJ1-2	CASSYSGGHMLTF	TGTGCCAGCAGTTACAGCGGGGGACACATGTTGACCTTC
.	TRBV5-4	16	.	TRBJ1-3	CASMSLGPISGNTIYF	TGTGCCAGCATGAGCCTAGGGCCTATCTCTGGAAACACCATATATTTT
.	TRBV7-9	17	.	TRBJ2-7	CASSLAGRGGETYEQYF	TGTGCCAGCAGCTTAGCGGGGCGAGGCGGGGAAACCTACGAGCAGTACTTC
.	TRBV2	16	.	TRBJ2-6	CASSETVSSGANVLTF	TGTGCCAGCAGTGAGACAGTGAGCTCTGGGGCCAACGTCCTGACTTTC
.	TRBV5-1	16	.	TRBJ1-3	CASSATSDYSGNTIYF	TGCGCCAGCAGCGCCACCAGTGATTACTCTGGAAACACCATATATTTT
.	TRBV2	16	TRBD1	TRBJ2-5	CASRFGTAGPQETQYF	TGTGCCAGCAGATTTGGGACAGCTGGTCCCCAAGAGACCCAGTACTTC
.	TRBV7-2	15	TRBD1	TRBJ2-2	CASSLDGRGTGELFF	TGTGCCAGCAGCTTAGATGGCAGGGGGACCGGGGAGCTGTTTTTT
.	TRBV7-9	16	TRBD1	TRBJ2-1	CASSPRTGKRVNEQFF	TGTGCCAGCAGCCCTCGGACAGGGAAGAGGGTCAATGAGCAGTTCTTC
.	TRBV9	13	.	TRBJ1-2	CASSVETNWGYTF	TGTGCCAGCAGCGTAGAAACAAATTGGGGCTACACCTTC
.	TRBV7-9	15	TRBD2	TRBJ2-7	CASSLYPSGSYEQYF	TGTGCCAGCAGCTTATACCCTAGCGGTTCCTACGAGCAGTACTTC
.	TRBV21-1	15	.	TRBJ1-5	CASSSRPMYNQPQHF	TGTGCCAGCAGCAGTCGACCGATGTACAATCAGCCCCAGCATTTT
.	TRBV7-8	15	TRBD1	TRBJ2-7	CASSLGTGGFQEQYF	TGTGCCAGCAGCTTAGGGACAGGGGGGTTCCAAGAGCAGTACTTC
.	TRBV5-4	17	TRBD1	TRBJ2-2	CASSLAQGGVRTGELFF	TGTGCCAGCAGCTTGGCACAGGGGGGTGTAAGGACCGGGGAGCTGTTTTTT
few	TRBV4-1	15	.	TRBJ2-3	CASSQEGSNTDTQYF	TGCGCCAGCAGCCAAGAAGGTTCCAACACAGATACGCAGTATTTT
.	TRBV7-3	15	.	TRBJ2-3	CASSLSSLRTDTQYF	TGTGCCAGCAGCCTATCGTCACTACGCACAGATACGCAGTATTTT
.	TRBV9	16	TRBD1	TRBJ1-4	CASSADRGNTNEKLFF	TGTGCCAGCAGCGCTGACAGGGGTAATACTAATGAAAAACTGTTTTTT
once	TRBV27	12	.	TRBJ1-2	CASTRRGEGYTF	TGTGCCAGCACCCGCAGGGGAGAGGGCTACACCTTC
once	TRBV10-3	14	.	TRBJ1-5	CAIGKGDSGQPQHF	TGTGCCATCGGGAAGGGGGATTCGGGTCAGCCCCAGCATTTT
.	TRBV5-4	13	TRBD1	TRBJ2-7	CASSLVTGEEQYF	TGTGCCAGCAGCTTGGTGACAGGGGAGGAGCAGTACTTC
.	TRBV12-3/TRBV12-4	13	.	TRBJ2-5	CASKRDTQETQYF	TGTGCCAGCAAGAGGGACACCCAAGAGACCCAGTACTTC
.	TRBV7-3	15	TRBD1	TRBJ2-2	CASSPRRGRTGELFF	TGTGCCAGCAGCCCGCGCAGGGGGCGAACCGGGGAGCTGTTTTTT
.	TRBV27	16	.	TRBJ1-4	CASSGRTAGSGEKLFF	TGTGCCAGCAGTGGAAGAACGGCAGGGTCTGGTGAAAAACTGTTTTTT
.	TRBV9	16	.	TRBJ2-7	CASSVATGPSWGEQYF	TGTGCCAGCAGCGTAGCTACCGGACCGTCCTGGGGCGAGCAGTACTTC
.	TRBV19	13	.	TRBJ1-5	CASSDTGFQPQHF	TGTGCCAGTAGTGATACAGGGTTTCAGCCCCAGCATTTT
.	TRBV18	13	.	TRBJ2-1	CASSQGAGNEQFF	TGTGCCAGCTCACAAGGGGCCGGGAATGAGCAGTTCTTC
.	TRBV6-5	12	TRBD1	TRBJ1-5	CANGQANQPQHF	TGTGCCAACGGACAGGCTAATCAGCCCCAGCATTTT
.	TRBV15	13	TRBD1	TRBJ2-7	CATSGTGRPEQYF	TGTGCCACCAGCGGGACAGGGCGCCCCGAGCAGTACTTC
once	TRBV12-3/TRBV12-4	13	.	TRBJ1-5	CASTLWGNQPQHF	TGTGCCAGCACCTTGTGGGGAAATCAGCCCCAGCATTTT
.	TRBV11-2	15	TRBD1	TRBJ1-3	CASSSTQGVGNTIYF	TGTGCCAGCAGCTCTACTCAGGGGGTTGGAAACACCATATATTTT
once	TRBV5-6	14	.	TRBJ2-1	CASSLGGGPNEQFF	TGTGCCAGCAGCTTGGGGGGCGGTCCCAATGAGCAGTTCTTC
.	TRBV5-6	14	.	TRBJ2-1	CASSSYRAANEQFF	TGTGCCAGCAGTTCCTACAGGGCGGCCAATGAGCAGTTCTTC
.	TRBV11-2	15	.	TRBJ2-3	CASSLGGGHTDTQYF	TGTGCCAGCAGCTTAGGGGGGGGGCACACAGATACGCAGTATTTT
.	TRBV5-6	15	TRBD1	TRBJ1-3	CASSSDRVSGNTIYF	TGTGCCAGCAGTTCGGACAGGGTGAGCGGAAACACCATATATTTT
.	TRBV27	17	TRBD2	TRBJ2-1	CASSLVTGGHPYNEQFF	TGTGCCAGCAGTTTAGTGACGGGGGGGCACCCATACAATGAGCAGTTCTTC